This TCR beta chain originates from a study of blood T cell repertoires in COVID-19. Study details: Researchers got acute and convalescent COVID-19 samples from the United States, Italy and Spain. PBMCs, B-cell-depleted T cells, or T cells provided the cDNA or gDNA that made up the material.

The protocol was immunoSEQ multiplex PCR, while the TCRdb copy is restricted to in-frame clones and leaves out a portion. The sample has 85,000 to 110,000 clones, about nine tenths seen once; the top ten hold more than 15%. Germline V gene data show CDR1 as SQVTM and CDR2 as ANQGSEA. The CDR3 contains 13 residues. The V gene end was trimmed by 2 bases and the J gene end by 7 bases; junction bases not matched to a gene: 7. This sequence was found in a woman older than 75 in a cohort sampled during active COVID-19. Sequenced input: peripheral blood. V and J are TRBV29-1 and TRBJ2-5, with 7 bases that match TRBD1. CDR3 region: CSVETQGVGTQYF. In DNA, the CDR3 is TGCAGCGTTGAAACCCAGGGGGTAGGGACCCAGTACTTC.